These T cell receptor beta chains were read from a single sample in a study of Graves' ophthalmopathy and Graves' hyperthyroidism. One entry per CDR3 protein results from TCRdb running MiXCR on the multiplex PCR reads. The table shows 150,000 to 200,000 distinct CDR3 sequences, with around two fifths occurring only once. The sequencing input was peripheral blood. Receptor source: a man aged 25-45 years with Graves' ophthalmopathy. The conserved cysteine and the conserved F or W are not part of the CDR3 here.

j_gene: TRBJ2-7
v_gene: TRBV6-1
CDR3aa: ASSEEVYEQY

j_gene: TRBJ2-7
v_gene: TRBV12-3/TRBV12-4
CDR3aa: ASSPGGRAYEQY

j_gene: TRBJ1-2
v_gene: TRBV10-2
CDR3aa: ASSELRTDYGYT

j_gene: TRBJ2-7
v_gene: TRBV6-1
CDR3aa: ASSKDAVGQY

j_gene: TRBJ2-7
v_gene: TRBV7-2
CDR3aa: ASSTREAGEQY

j_gene: TRBJ1-2
v_gene: TRBV5-1
CDR3aa: ASSLEGGMDYGYT

j_gene: TRBJ1-5
v_gene: TRBV28
CDR3aa: ASSSAGTDQPQH

j_gene: TRBJ1-6
v_gene: TRBV28
CDR3aa: ASSLGLNSPLH

j_gene: TRBJ1-5
v_gene: TRBV4-2
CDR3aa: ASSQDYSNQPQH

j_gene: TRBJ1-5
v_gene: TRBV6-1
CDR3aa: ASSESALNWIQPQH

j_gene: TRBJ2-7
v_gene: TRBV20-1
CDR3aa: SAEQSEDYEQY

j_gene: TRBJ1-2
v_gene: TRBV12-3/TRBV12-4
CDR3aa: ASRPTGDGYT

j_gene: TRBJ2-5
v_gene: TRBV28
CDR3aa: ASSFVGRGKETQY

j_gene: TRBJ1-2
v_gene: TRBV30
CDR3aa: AWDGAGAYGYT

j_gene: TRBJ2-7
v_gene: TRBV6-2/TRBV6-3
CDR3aa: ASRRLAGGYEQY

j_gene: TRBJ1-2
v_gene: TRBV28
CDR3aa: ASSEDRDGYT

j_gene: TRBJ2-5
v_gene: TRBV7-2
CDR3aa: ASSRVDLGTQY

j_gene: TRBJ2-5
v_gene: TRBV20-1
CDR3aa: SARDSGDIQETQY

j_gene: TRBJ2-6
v_gene: TRBV12-3/TRBV12-4
CDR3aa: ASNSNRGRSGANVLT

j_gene: TRBJ1-6
v_gene: TRBV2
CDR3aa: ASDDRGDSPLH

j_gene: TRBJ1-5
v_gene: TRBV6-5
CDR3aa: ASSYFGGSDQPQH

j_gene: TRBJ1-5
v_gene: TRBV27
CDR3aa: ASIDRGLGSNQPQH

j_gene: TRBJ1-2
v_gene: TRBV6-2/TRBV6-3
CDR3aa: ASSYRGERYT

j_gene: TRBJ1-5
v_gene: TRBV27
CDR3aa: ASSFVQGVNQPQH

j_gene: TRBJ2-4
v_gene: TRBV5-1
CDR3aa: ASSYRDRGQDIQY

j_gene: TRBJ2-7
v_gene: TRBV12-3/TRBV12-4
CDR3aa: ASSLAGLASGEQY

j_gene: TRBJ2-7
v_gene: TRBV6-2/TRBV6-3
CDR3aa: ASRKGQAYEQY

j_gene: TRBJ2-7
v_gene: TRBV20-1
CDR3aa: SARKEVRLRSYEQY

j_gene: TRBJ1-1
v_gene: TRBV29-1
CDR3aa: SVSQGMNTEAF

j_gene: TRBJ2-5
v_gene: TRBV6-2/TRBV6-3
CDR3aa: ASSYSWRTAGETQY

j_gene: TRBJ1-1
v_gene: TRBV13
CDR3aa: ASSTLGGATEAF

j_gene: TRBJ1-5
v_gene: TRBV6-5
CDR3aa: ASSGTGGSNQPQH

j_gene: TRBJ2-7
v_gene: TRBV10-2
CDR3aa: ASTVNRPYEQY

j_gene: TRBJ2-7
v_gene: TRBV6-1
CDR3aa: ASSEPGRSPYEQY

j_gene: TRBJ2-7
v_gene: TRBV6-1
CDR3aa: ASRLFWGGNYEQY

j_gene: TRBJ1-2
v_gene: TRBV19
CDR3aa: ASSIALDRRVYGYT

j_gene: TRBJ2-3
v_gene: TRBV6-2/TRBV6-3
CDR3aa: ASSYLAGGITDTQY

j_gene: TRBJ2-2
v_gene: TRBV7-3
CDR3aa: ASRRELNTGELF

j_gene: TRBJ1-2
v_gene: TRBV6-1
CDR3aa: ASSEARNYGYT